The 2 T cell receptor beta chains reported below all come from one sample, sequenced in a study of post-analysis software for immune sequencing data (dated by TCRdb to the mid-2010s). Beyond this particular receptor, the publication reports: A handful of TRBV segments, including TRBV5-6, TRBV5-1 and TRBV20-1, were significantly more frequent in patients than controls.

Libraries were made using PCR. The reads were generated on an Illumina HiSeq 2500. To reduce PCR and sequencing biases, unique molecular identifiers were built into the TCR beta cDNA libraries. TCRdb itself trimmed the public reads at Q25 with fastp, ran MiXCR and retained productive beta chains. A single entry per CDR3 protein holds the most common genes and DNA from its merged rows. Present in this sample are just over 250,000 distinct CDR3 sequences, 36% of which were seen just once. The ten largest clones take up under 5% of the sample. Their target antigens are unknown. Sequencing was carried out using blood. Every receptor here comes from a girl aged 10 to 17 with multiple sclerosis.

Points on this clonotype: A much larger clone differs from this one at a single base, so this may be a read error. The chain combines TRBV6-5 with TRBJ1-1, with D perhaps TRBD1 (5 bases). This CDR3 has 14 residues. Germline V gene data show CDR1 as MNHEY and CDR2 as SVGAGI. V lost 10 bases to trimming and J lost 4 bases, with 19 bases between them. For the CDR3, the DNA is TGTGCCACCTGCCGGGCCACGGGGCCCACTGAAGCTTTCTTT. Amino acids: CATCRATGPTEAFF.

In the case of this clonotype: A read error is possible here, since a much larger clone lies one base away. V and J are TRBV6-1 and TRBJ1-5; D gene ambiguous. Germline loops: CDR1 MNHNS, CDR2 SASEGT. The CDR3 spans 14 residues. CDR3 sequence (DNA): TGTGCCGGCAGTGAAGGTTTAAGCAATCAGCCCCAGCATTTT. Translation gives CAGSEGLSNQPQHF.